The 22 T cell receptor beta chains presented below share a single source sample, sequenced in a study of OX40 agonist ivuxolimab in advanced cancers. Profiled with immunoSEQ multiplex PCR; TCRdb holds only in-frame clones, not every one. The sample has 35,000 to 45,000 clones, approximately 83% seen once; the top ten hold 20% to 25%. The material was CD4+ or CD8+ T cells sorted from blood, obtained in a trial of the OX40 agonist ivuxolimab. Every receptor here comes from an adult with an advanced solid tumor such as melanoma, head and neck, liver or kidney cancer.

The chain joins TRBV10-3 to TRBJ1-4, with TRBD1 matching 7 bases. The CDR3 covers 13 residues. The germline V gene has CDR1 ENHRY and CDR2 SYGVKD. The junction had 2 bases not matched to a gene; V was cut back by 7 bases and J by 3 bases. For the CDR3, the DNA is TGTGCCATCACGGGACAGCCTAATGAAAAACTGTTTTTT. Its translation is CAITGQPNEKLFF.

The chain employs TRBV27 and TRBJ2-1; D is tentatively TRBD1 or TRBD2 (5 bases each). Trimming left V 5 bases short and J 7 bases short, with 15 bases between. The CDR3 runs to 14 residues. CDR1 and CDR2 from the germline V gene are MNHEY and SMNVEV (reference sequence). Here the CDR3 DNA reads TGTGCCAGCAGTCCCCTCGGTGGGGGAAATGAGCAGTTCTTC. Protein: CASSPLGGGNEQFF.

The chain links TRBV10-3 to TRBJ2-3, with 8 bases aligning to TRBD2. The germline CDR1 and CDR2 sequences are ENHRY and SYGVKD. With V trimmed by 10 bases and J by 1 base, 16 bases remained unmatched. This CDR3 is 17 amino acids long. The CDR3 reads CATREREYPSGTDTQYF. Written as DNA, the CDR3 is TGTGCCACCCGGGAGCGGGAGTATCCCTCGGGCACAGATACGCAGTATTTT.

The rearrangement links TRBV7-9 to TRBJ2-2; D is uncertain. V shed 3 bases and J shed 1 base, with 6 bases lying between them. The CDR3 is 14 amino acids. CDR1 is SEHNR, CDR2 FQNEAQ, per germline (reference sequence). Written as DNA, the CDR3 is TGTGCCAGCAGCTTGTCACAGAACACCGGGGAGCTGTTTTTT. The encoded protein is CASSLSQNTGELFF.

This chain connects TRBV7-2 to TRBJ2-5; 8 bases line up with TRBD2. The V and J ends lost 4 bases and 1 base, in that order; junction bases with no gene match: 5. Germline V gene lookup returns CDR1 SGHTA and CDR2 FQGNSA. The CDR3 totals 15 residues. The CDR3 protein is CASSSGLGAQETQYF. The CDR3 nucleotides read TGTGCCAGCAGCTCGGGACTAGGGGCCCAAGAGACCCAGTACTTC.

CDR3 region: CASSEIGSLHSETQYF. The CDR3 DNA sequence: TGTGCCAGCAGTGAAATCGGCAGCTTACATTCGGAGACCCAGTACTTC. The chain is built from TRBV6-1 and TRBJ2-5, with D uncertain. V was cut by 2 bases and J by 5 bases, with 18 bases left in between. Germline lookup yields CDR1 MNHNS and CDR2 SASEGT. The CDR3 totals 16 residues.

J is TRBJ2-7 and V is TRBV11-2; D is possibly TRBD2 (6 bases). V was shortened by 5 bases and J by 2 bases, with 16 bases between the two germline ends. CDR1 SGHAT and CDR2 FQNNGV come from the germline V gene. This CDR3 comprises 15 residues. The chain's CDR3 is CASSLTGTGAYEQYF. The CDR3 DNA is TGTGCCAGCAGCCTCACCGGGACGGGGGCCTACGAGCAGTACTTC.

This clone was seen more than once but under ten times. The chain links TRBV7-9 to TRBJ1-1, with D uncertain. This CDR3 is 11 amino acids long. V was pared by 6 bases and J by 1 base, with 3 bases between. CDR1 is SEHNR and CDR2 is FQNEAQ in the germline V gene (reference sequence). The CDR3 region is CASRPNTEAFF. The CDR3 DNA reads TGTGCCAGCAGACCGAACACTGAAGCTTTCTTT.

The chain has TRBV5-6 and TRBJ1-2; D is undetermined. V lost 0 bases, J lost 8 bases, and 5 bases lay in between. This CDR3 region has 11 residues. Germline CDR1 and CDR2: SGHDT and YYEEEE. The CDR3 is CASSLAGGYTF. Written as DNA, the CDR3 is TGTGCCAGCAGCTTGGCGGGGGGCTACACCTTC.

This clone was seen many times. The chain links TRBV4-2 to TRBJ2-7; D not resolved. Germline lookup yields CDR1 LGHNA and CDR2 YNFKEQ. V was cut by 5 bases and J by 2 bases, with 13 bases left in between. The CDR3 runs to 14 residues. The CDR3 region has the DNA TGTGCCAGCAGCTTGGAAGGCATCACCTACGAGCAGTACTTC. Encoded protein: CASSLEGITYEQYF.

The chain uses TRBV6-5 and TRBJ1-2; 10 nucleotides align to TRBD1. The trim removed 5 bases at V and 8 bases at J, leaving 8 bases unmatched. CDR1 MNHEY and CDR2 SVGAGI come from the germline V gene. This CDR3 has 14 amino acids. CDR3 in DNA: TGTGCCAGCAGTATCTCCGGGACAGGGGCGGGCTACACCTTC. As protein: CASSISGTGAGYTF.

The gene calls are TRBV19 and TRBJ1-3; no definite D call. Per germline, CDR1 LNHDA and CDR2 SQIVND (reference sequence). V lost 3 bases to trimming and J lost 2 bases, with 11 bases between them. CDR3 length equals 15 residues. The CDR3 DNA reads TGTGCCAGTAGTATTAACGGAGGGACTGGAAACACCATATATTTT. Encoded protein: CASSINGGTGNTIYF.

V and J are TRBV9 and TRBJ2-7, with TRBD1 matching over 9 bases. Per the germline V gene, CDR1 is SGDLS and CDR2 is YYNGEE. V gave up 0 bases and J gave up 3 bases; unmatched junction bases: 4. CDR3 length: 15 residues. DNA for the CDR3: TGTGCCAGCAGCGTAGCTGGACAGGGGAGCTACGAGCAGTACTTC. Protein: CASSVAGQGSYEQYF.

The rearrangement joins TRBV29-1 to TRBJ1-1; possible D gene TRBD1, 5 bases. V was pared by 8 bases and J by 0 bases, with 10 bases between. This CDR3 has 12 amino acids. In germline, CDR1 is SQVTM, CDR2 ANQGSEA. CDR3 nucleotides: TGCAGCACGGGGGGTTTGAACACTGAAGCTTTCTTT. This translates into CSTGGLNTEAFF.

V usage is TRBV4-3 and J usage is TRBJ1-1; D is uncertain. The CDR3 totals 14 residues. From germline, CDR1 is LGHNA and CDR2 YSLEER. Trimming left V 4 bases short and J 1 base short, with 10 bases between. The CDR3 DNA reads TGCGCCAGCAGCCCCGCGGCGGGGAACACTGAAGCTTTCTTT. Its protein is CASSPAAGNTEAFF.

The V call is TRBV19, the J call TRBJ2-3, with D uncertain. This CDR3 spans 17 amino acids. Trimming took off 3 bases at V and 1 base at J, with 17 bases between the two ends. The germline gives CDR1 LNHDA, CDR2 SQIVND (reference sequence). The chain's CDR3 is CASSMQFKLQGTDTQYF. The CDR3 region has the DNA TGTGCCAGTAGTATGCAGTTTAAGCTACAAGGCACAGATACGCAGTATTTT.

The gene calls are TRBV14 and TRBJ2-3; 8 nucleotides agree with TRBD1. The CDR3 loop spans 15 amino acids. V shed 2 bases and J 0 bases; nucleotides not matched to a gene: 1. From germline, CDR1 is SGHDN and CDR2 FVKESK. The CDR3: CASSQRTGSTDTQYF. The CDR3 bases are TGTGCCAGCAGCCAAAGGACAGGGAGCACAGATACGCAGTATTTT.

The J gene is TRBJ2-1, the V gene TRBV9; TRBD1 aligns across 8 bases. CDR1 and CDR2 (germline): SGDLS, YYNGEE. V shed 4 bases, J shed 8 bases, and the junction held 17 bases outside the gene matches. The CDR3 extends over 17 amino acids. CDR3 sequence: CASSFSRVGQGIDEQFF. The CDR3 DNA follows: TGTGCCAGCAGCTTCAGTAGGGTAGGACAGGGAATCGATGAGCAGTTCTTC.

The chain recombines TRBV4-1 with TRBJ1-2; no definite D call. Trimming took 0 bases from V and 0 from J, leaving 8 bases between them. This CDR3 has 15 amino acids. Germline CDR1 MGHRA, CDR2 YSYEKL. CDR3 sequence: CASSQERVPNYGYTF. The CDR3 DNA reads TGCGCCAGCAGCCAAGAGAGGGTCCCTAACTATGGCTACACCTTC.

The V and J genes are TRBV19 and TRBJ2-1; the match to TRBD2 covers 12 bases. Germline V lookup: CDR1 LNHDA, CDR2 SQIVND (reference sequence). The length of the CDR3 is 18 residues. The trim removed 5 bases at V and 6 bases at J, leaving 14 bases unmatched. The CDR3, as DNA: TGTGCCAGTAGTCACCTCCCCCCGGGACTAGCGGGCGGCAATGAGCAGTTCTTC. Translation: CASSHLPPGLAGGNEQFF.

The CDR3 DNA is TGTGCCAGCAGCAAAGACTGTAGAGCGGGAGGGAAGGATGAGCAGTTCTTC. This sequence encodes CASSKDCRAGGKDEQFF. This rearrangement joins TRBV21-1 to TRBJ2-1; the DNA was not used to check the table's D call, TRBD2. TRBV21-1 is a recognized pseudogene. This CDR3 is built from 17 residues.

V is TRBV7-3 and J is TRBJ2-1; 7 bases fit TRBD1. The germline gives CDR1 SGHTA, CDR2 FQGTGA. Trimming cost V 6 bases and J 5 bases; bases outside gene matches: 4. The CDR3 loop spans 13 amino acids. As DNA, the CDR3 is TGTGCCAGCAGTAGGGGACAGCACAATGAGCAGTTCTTC. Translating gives CASSRGQHNEQFF.